The next 28 T cell receptor beta chains were all read from a single sample in a study of Ad26.COV2.S vaccination and SARS-CoV-2 variants. Treatment noted: roughly 20 received Ad26.COV2.S at low or high dose, single or two shots; about 5 received placebo; per-sample allocation not given. Following the first vaccine or placebo injection, samples were taken on day 63. Assay: immunoSEQ multiplex PCR; the TCRdb copy retains only in-frame clones and omits some. The sample lists around 300,000 clones, approximately 87% occurring once. Source: peripheral blood, taken in a trial of Ad26.COV2.S vaccine versus placebo. These TCRs come from a person aged 18-65 years who received the Ad26.COV2.S COVID-19 vaccine or a placebo.

The chain links TRBV11-3 to TRBJ2-7, with D tentatively TRBD1 (5 bases). The CDR3 has 14 residues. The germline V gene has CDR1 SGHNT and CDR2 YENEEA. V was trimmed by 6 bases and J by 1 base, leaving 13 bases between them. CDR3 bases: TGTGCCAGCAGTCCGACAGAAGTTTCCTACGAGCAGTACGTC. This codes for CASSPTEVSYEQYV.

The CDR3: CASSILQPSVNYGYTF. CDR3 DNA sequence: TGTGCCAGTAGTATCCTCCAGCCTTCGGTTAACTATGGCTACACCTTC. V is TRBV19 and J is TRBJ1-2; D gene unclear. The length of the CDR3 is 16 residues. Trimming left V 3 bases short and J 1 base short, with 15 bases between. Germline loops: CDR1 LNHDA, CDR2 SQIVND (reference sequence).

CDR3 DNA: TGTGCCAGCAGCTTCGGGAACGGAAACACCATATATTTT. This translates into CASSFGNGNTIYF. The V and J genes are TRBV7-2 and TRBJ1-3; D unclear. CDR3 length equals 13 residues. Germline CDR1 and CDR2: SGHTA and FQGNSA. Trimming removed 3 bases from V and 4 bases from J, with 7 bases in between.

The chain carries TRBV7-8 and TRBJ1-3; TRBD1 matches at 7 bases. The CDR3 spans 15 residues. From germline, CDR1 is SGHVS and CDR2 FQNEAQ. V trimming: 1 base; J trimming: 3 bases; junction bases outside the gene matches: 3. CDR3 residues: CASSLEGGFGNTIYF. The CDR3 DNA reads TGTGCCAGCAGCTTAGAAGGGGGCTTTGGAAACACCATATATTTT.

The chain links TRBV30 to TRBJ1-3; 7 nucleotides align to TRBD1. CDR3 length: 16 residues. Germline V gene sequence: CDR1 GTSNPN, CDR2 SVGIG (reference sequence). V was pared by 0 bases and J by 1 base, with 6 bases of the junction left unmatched. CDR3 DNA: TGTGCCTGGAGTGTACAGGGGCCAGGGTCTGGAAACACCATATATTTT. It yields the protein CAWSVQGPGSGNTIYF.

The V gene is TRBV7-2, the J gene TRBJ2-5; 12 bases are shared with TRBD2. Per the germline V gene, CDR1 is SGHTA and CDR2 is FQGNSA. Unmatched junction bases numbered 6, after V lost 5 bases and J lost 5 bases. The CDR3 has 15 residues. The CDR3 region is CASSVTSGGGETQYF. The CDR3 nucleotides read TGTGCCAGCAGCGTGACTAGCGGGGGAGGTGAGACCCAGTACTTC. Full variable domain (missing parts from reference TRBV7-2 and TRBJ2-5): GAGVSQSPSNKVTEKGKDVELRCDPISGHTALYWYRQSLGQGLEFLIYFQGNSAPDKSGLPSDRFSAERTGGSVSTLTIQRTQQEDSAVYLCASSVTSGGGETQYFGPGTRLLVL.

This rearrangement joins TRBV7-2 to TRBJ1-2, with 12 positions matching TRBD1. Losses at the gene ends were 5 bases for V and 10 bases for J; bases not matched to a gene: 5. The germline V gene has CDR1 SGHTA and CDR2 FQGNSA. The CDR3 has 13 amino acids. Written as DNA, the CDR3 is TGTGCCAGCAGCACCGCGGGACAGGGGGCCTACACCTTC. Residues: CASSTAGQGAYTF.

V and J are TRBV2 and TRBJ2-5; 13 nucleotides agree with TRBD2. V dropped 5 bases and J dropped 4; count of bases not matched to a gene: 1. Germline-derived CDR1 and CDR2 are SNHLY and FYNNEI. This CDR3 has 14 amino acids. Here the CDR3 DNA reads TGTGCCAGCAGTTGGACTAGCGGGGGAGAGACCCAGTACTTC. This sequence encodes CASSWTSGGETQYF.

This chain links TRBV6-2 or TRBV6-3 with TRBJ1-2; D is uncertain. The V and J ends lost 2 bases and 8 bases respectively, with 9 bases between them. CDR1 MNHEY and CDR2 SVGEGT come from the germline V gene. CDR3 length: 12 amino acids. The CDR3 region has the DNA TGTGCCAGCAGTTACGGCCGTGGGGGCTACACCTTC. It yields the protein CASSYGRGGYTF.

The V and J genes are TRBV4-3 and TRBJ2-2, with 8 nucleotides matching TRBD2. V trimming: 0 bases; J trimming: 4 bases; junction bases outside the gene matches: 7. Germline assignment: CDR1 LGHNA and CDR2 YSLEER. This CDR3 spans 17 amino acids. The CDR3 protein is CASSQDGAGGLTGELFF. The CDR3, as DNA: TGCGCCAGCAGCCAAGATGGGGCGGGGGGCCTCACCGGGGAGCTGTTTTTT.

The chain links TRBV2 to TRBJ1-1; no definite D call. Germline-derived CDR1 and CDR2 are SNHLY and FYNNEI. The CDR3 extends over 14 amino acids. Deletions cut 5 bases from V and 5 bases from J, with 15 bases between. The CDR3 here is CASSMTRLTTEAFF. The CDR3 nucleotides read TGTGCCAGCAGTATGACAAGGTTGACTACTGAAGCTTTCTTT.

The rearrangement joins TRBV18 to TRBJ1-4, with D uncertain. V lost 2 bases and J 1 base, leaving 2 bases between the germline ends. This CDR3 has 13 residues. The germline CDR1 and CDR2 sequences are KGHSH and LQKENI. The CDR3 DNA reads TGTGCCAGCTCACCAGGAACTAATGAAAAACTGTTTTTT. Translation: CASSPGTNEKLFF. Using reference TRBV18 and TRBJ1-4 for the parts outside the CDR3, the full variable domain is NAGVMQNPRHLVRRRGQEARLRCSPMKGHSHVYWYRQLPEEGLKFMVYLQKENIIDESGMPKERFSAEFPKEGPSILRIQQVVRGDSAAYFCASSPGTNEKLFFGSGTQLSVL.

The chain combines TRBV3-1 (or the pseudogene TRBV3-2) with TRBJ2-7, with D unclear. Trimming removed 1 base from V and 7 bases from J, with 8 bases in between. CDR3 size: 12 residues. Germline lookup yields CDR1 LGHDT and CDR2 YNNKEL (reference sequence). The CDR3 protein is CASSQVIGEQYF. CDR3 nucleotides: TGTGCCAGCAGCCAAGTGATTGGGGAGCAGTACTTC.

The chain combines TRBV6-5 with TRBJ2-1; the D is unclear. This CDR3 comprises 14 residues. Trimming shortened V by 5 bases and J by 10 bases, and 18 bases separated the two germline ends. Germline lookup yields CDR1 MNHEY and CDR2 SVGAGI. CDR3 nucleotide sequence: TGTGCCAGCAGTCCCTCCTTCACTTTGGGAGAGCAGTTCTTC. Translating gives CASSPSFTLGEQFF.

The chain recombines TRBV19 with TRBJ1-5, with D maybe TRBD1 (5 bases). Germline assignment: CDR1 LNHDA and CDR2 SQIVND (reference sequence). Deletions cut 3 bases from V and 4 bases from J, with 28 bases between. The CDR3 is 20 amino acids. CDR3 region: CASSIGPMATGLVKNQPQHF. The CDR3 coding sequence is TGTGCCAGTAGTATTGGACCGATGGCCACAGGTCTGGTCAAGAATCAGCCCCAGCATTTT. Full variable domain (outside the CDR3, taken from reference TRBV19 and TRBJ1-5): DGGITQSPKYLFRKEGQNVTLSCEQNLNHDAMYWYRQDPGQGLRLIYYSQIVNDFQKGDIAEGYSVSREKKESFPLTVTSAQKNPTAFYLCASSIGPMATGLVKNQPQHFGDGTRLSIL.

V and J are TRBV5-1 and TRBJ1-2; unclear D gene. The V gene's germline CDR1 is SGHRS and CDR2 YFSETQ. The CDR3 is 13 amino acids. V shed 4 bases and J shed 7 bases, with 14 bases lying between them. CDR3 sequence: CASSRVEVGGYTF. The DNA for the CDR3 is TGCGCCAGCAGCCGCGTCGAGGTGGGTGGCTACACCTTC.

Details on this clone: The sample contains more than one DNA sequence encoding this CDR3. This chain joins TRBV7-8 and TRBJ2-5, with D uncertain. Trimming removed 1 base at V and 2 bases at J, with 8 bases between. The CDR3 extends over 14 amino acids. Looked up from germline, CDR1 is SGHVS and CDR2 is FQNEAQ. CDR3 amino acids: CASSLGRQQETQYF. In nucleotides, the CDR3 is TGTGCCAGCAGCTTAGGTCGGCAGCAAGAGACCCAGTACTTC.

This chain links TRBV4-1 with TRBJ1-2, with 7 bases lining up with TRBD1. CDR3 length: 15 amino acids. The germline CDR1 and CDR2 sequences are MGHRA and YSYEKL. J was trimmed by 6 bases and V by 3 bases; bases with no gene match: 10. The CDR3 protein is CASSHPPTGANGYTF. The CDR3 bases are TGCGCCAGCAGCCATCCCCCTACAGGGGCGAATGGCTACACCTTC.

In its sample, this clone was seen a few times. The rearrangement uses TRBV6-9 and TRBJ2-7; perhaps TRBD1 as D (7 bases). The length of the CDR3 is 15 residues. Looked up from germline, CDR1 is MNHGY and CDR2 is SVAAGI. V lost 7 bases and J lost 2, with 18 bases in between. Written as DNA, the CDR3 is TGTGCCAGCACCCCAGGGGGGTCCTGGCCCTACGAGCAGTACTTC. Its translation is CASTPGGSWPYEQYF.

In its sample, this clone was seen a few times. J is TRBJ2-2 and V is TRBV11-3; D may be TRBD1 (6 bases). With 5 bases removed from V and 0 bases from J, the gap between germline ends came to 16 bases. CDR1 and CDR2 from the germline V gene are SGHNT and YENEEA. This CDR3 is built from 17 residues. The CDR3: CASSPAKGVPNTGELFF. In DNA form, the CDR3 reads TGTGCCAGCAGCCCCGCAAAGGGGGTACCGAACACCGGGGAGCTGTTTTTT. Full variable domain (outside the CDR3, taken from reference TRBV11-3 and TRBJ2-2): EAGVVQSPRYKIIEKKQPVAFWCNPISGHNTLYWYLQNLGQGPELLIRYENEEAVDDSQLPKDRFSAERLKGVDSTLKIQPAELGDSAVYLCASSPAKGVPNTGELFFGEGSRLTVL.

The chain links TRBV4-1 to TRBJ1-1; TRBD1 is a possible D gene (5 bases). The V gene lost 0 bases and the J gene lost 1 base, with 12 bases spanning the gap. The CDR3 runs 16 residues. The germline V gene encodes CDR1 MGHRA and CDR2 YSYEKL. The CDR3, as DNA: TGCGCCAGCAGCCAAGATCGGCAGGGATCGAACACTGAAGCTTTCTTT. As protein: CASSQDRQGSNTEAFF.

The chain carries TRBV30 and TRBJ2-1; maybe TRBD2 (7 bases). Germline values: CDR1 GTSNPN, CDR2 SVGIG (reference sequence). The CDR3 length is 19 residues. The V and J ends lost 6 bases and 2 bases respectively, with 29 bases between them. The CDR3 loop reads CACLTQGPGGLRPYNEQFF. As DNA, the CDR3 is TGTGCCTGTCTAACTCAGGGGCCGGGAGGCCTTCGACCCTACAATGAGCAGTTCTTC. The whole variable domain, filled in from reference TRBV30 and TRBJ2-1, reads SQTIHQWPATLVQPVGSPLSLECTVEGTSNPNLYWYRQAAGRGLQLLFYSVGIGQISSEVPQNLSASRPQDRQFILSSKKLLLSDSGFYLCACLTQGPGGLRPYNEQFFGPGTRLTVL.

The chain combines TRBV2 with TRBJ1-1; a weak D match, TRBD1 (5 bases). CDR1 and CDR2 (germline): SNHLY, FYNNEI. Trimming took 1 base from V and 1 from J, leaving 10 bases between them. This CDR3 comprises 15 residues. The CDR3 spells CASSEGRGSNTEAFF. The CDR3 DNA is TGTGCCAGCAGTGAAGGACGGGGGTCGAACACTGAAGCTTTCTTT.

Here the CDR3 reads CASSQDPGRYGANVLTF. The CDR3 nucleotides are TGTGCCAGCAGCCAAGATCCAGGGAGGTATGGGGCCAACGTCCTGACTTTC. This rearrangement joins TRBV3-1 (or the pseudogene TRBV3-2) to TRBJ2-6, with D possibly TRBD2 on 6 matching bases. CDR3 length: 17 residues. Per the germline V gene, CDR1 is LGHDT and CDR2 is YNNKEL (reference sequence). Trimming took 0 bases from V and 3 from J, leaving 12 bases between them.

The chain couples TRBV2 to TRBJ1-5, with a possible D match to TRBD1 (6 bases). This CDR3 region has 16 residues. Germline-derived CDR1 and CDR2 are SNHLY and FYNNEI. Trimming removed 4 bases from V and 3 bases from J, with 16 bases in between. The CDR3 reads CASSGGGPIYNQPQHF. CDR3 DNA: TGTGCCAGCAGTGGCGGGGGGCCGATCTACAATCAGCCCCAGCATTTT.

The CDR3 DNA follows: TGTGCCAGCAGTTACTCGACCCGTTGGACAGGGGGCCCGAACACTGAAGCTTTCTTT. It is translated as CASSYSTRWTGGPNTEAFF. The V call is TRBV6-2 or TRBV6-3, the J call TRBJ1-1; 11 nucleotides align to TRBD1. J was trimmed by 1 base and V by 0 bases; bases with no gene match: 10. The CDR3 runs 19 residues. Germline V gene data show CDR1 as MNHEY and CDR2 as SVGEGT.

The rearrangement links TRBV19 to TRBJ1-2; tentative D call: TRBD1 (5 bases). In germline, CDR1 is LNHDA, CDR2 SQIVND (reference sequence). This CDR3 has 14 residues. Trimming shortened V by 7 bases and J by 0 bases, and 12 bases separated the two germline ends. The CDR3 coding sequence is TGTGCCAGTATAAGCGGGGCTTCTAACTATGGCTACACCTTC. It is translated as CASISGASNYGYTF.

The chain combines TRBV6-2 or TRBV6-3 with TRBJ1-1; D is ambiguous. Trimming removed 5 bases at V and 2 bases at J, with 9 bases between. The CDR3 runs 13 residues. Looked up from germline, CDR1 is MNHEY and CDR2 is SVGEGT. CDR3 loop: CASSLAQNTEAFF. The CDR3 coding sequence is TGTGCCAGCAGTCTAGCTCAAAACACTGAAGCTTTCTTT.